This T cell receptor beta chain was retrieved from a study of control samples from healthy donors and cancer patients. V was shortened by 4 bases and J by 4 bases, with 13 bases between the two germline ends. The CDR3 totals 14 residues. Germline CDR1 reads SEHNR; CDR2 reads FQNEAQ (reference sequence). TCRdb's copy holds only in-frame clones and misses some; the assay was immunoSEQ multiplex PCR. The sample has 24,000 or so clones; roughly 90% are singletons. The sequence came from a man in his fifties or sixties with lung cancer. This sequence joins TRBV7-9 and TRBJ1-1; perhaps TRBD1 as D (5 bases). The specimen was PBMCs. In DNA, the CDR3 is TGTGCCAGCAGCTCGGAACGGGGCAGCACTGAAGCTTTCTTT. This translates into CASSSERGSTEAFF.